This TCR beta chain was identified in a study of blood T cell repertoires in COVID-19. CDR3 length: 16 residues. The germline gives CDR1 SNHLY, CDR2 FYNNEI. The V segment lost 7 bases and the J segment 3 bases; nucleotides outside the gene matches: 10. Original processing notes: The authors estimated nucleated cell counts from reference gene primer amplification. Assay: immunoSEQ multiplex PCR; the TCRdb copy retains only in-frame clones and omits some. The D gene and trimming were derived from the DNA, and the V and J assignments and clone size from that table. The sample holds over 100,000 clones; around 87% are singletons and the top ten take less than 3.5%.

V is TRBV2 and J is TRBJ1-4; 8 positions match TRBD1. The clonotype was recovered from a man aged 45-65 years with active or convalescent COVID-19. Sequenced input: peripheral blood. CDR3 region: CASITGTGLPNEKLFF. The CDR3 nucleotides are TGTGCCAGCATCACCGGGACAGGACTCCCTAATGAAAAACTGTTTTTT. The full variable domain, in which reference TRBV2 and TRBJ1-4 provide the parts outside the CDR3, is EPEVTQTPSHQVTQMGQEVILRCVPISNHLYFYWYRQILGQKVEFLVSFYNNEISEKSEIFDDQFSVERPDGSNFTLKIRSTKLEDSAMYFCASITGTGLPNEKLFFGSGTQLSVL.